The T cell receptor beta chain described here comes from a study of cytomegalovirus exposure and HLA in healthy donors. PCR amplification relied on 60 Vbeta primers (plus 13 Jbeta primers). Sequencing used immunoSEQ multiplex PCR; TCRdb keeps in-frame clones, though not all of them. The sample gives 150,000 to 200,000 clones, more than 65% of which show up once; about 5.6% is in the top ten. This clone appeared a few times. V was pared by 4 bases and J by 4 bases, with 5 bases of the junction left unmatched. Germline V gene lookup returns CDR1 SEHNR and CDR2 FQNEAQ (reference sequence). The CDR3 has 14 residues.

The TCR originated in a young woman in good health and CMV-seropositive. Material: PBMCs. The chain recombines TRBV7-9 with TRBJ2-7; the match to TRBD2 covers 9 bases. CDR3 nucleotides: TGTGCCAGCAGCTCAAGACTAGCGGCTTACGAGCAGTACTTC. This encodes CASSSRLAAYEQYF.